The clone carrying this T cell receptor beta chain was picked up one time. The data stem from a study of blood T cell repertoires in COVID-19. This table comes from immunoSEQ multiplex PCR, and its TCRdb copy is limited to in-frame clones, with some not included. This table has 200,000 to 250,000 clones, roughly 87% appearing once. Per the germline V gene, CDR1 is MNHNY and CDR2 is SVGAGI (reference sequence). CDR3 size: 15 residues. Trimming removed 6 bases from V and 0 bases from J, with 15 bases in between. Material: PBMCs or T cells enriched from blood (not recorded which). The chain is built from TRBV6-6 and TRBJ2-7, with TRBD2 as a possible D gene (5 bases). This receptor was taken from a man aged 25 to 45 who had recovered from COVID-19. Written as DNA, the CDR3 is TGTGCCAGCAGCCTCCAAAGCGGAAACTCCTACGAGCAGTACTTC. Translation gives CASSLQSGNSYEQYF.